A single sample is the source of the 16 T cell receptor beta chains below, sequenced in a study of CD8 T cells in Susac syndrome. RNA totalling roughly 0.5 to 1 ug underwent reverse transcription with random hexamers. MiXCR, applied by TCRdb to the immunoSEQ multiplex PCR reads, yields one record per CDR3 protein. The sample shows about 160,000 distinct CDR3 sequences, 92% of them seen only once. Sequencing input: CD4+ T cells from PBMCs. The source of these receptors is a human donor in good health.

The V and J genes are TRBV6-2 or TRBV6-3 and TRBJ2-2, with 7 bases fitting TRBD2. There are 16 residues in the CDR3. V shed 3 bases, J shed 3 bases, and the junction held 7 bases outside the gene matches. Germline V lookup: CDR1 MNHEY, CDR2 SVGEGT. The CDR3, as DNA: TGTGCCAGCAGTTATATGAAGGGGAGGGACACCGGGGAGCTGTTTTTT. It yields the protein CASSYMKGRDTGELFF.

The chain is built from TRBV7-9 and TRBJ2-5, with 8 bases aligning to TRBD1. Germline V gene lookup returns CDR1 SEHNR and CDR2 FQNEAQ (reference sequence). The CDR3 consists of 15 residues. Trimming at V came to 5 bases and at J to 5 bases, leaving 10 bases not matched to a gene. This CDR3 is CASSQTSRGRETQYF. The CDR3 region has the DNA TGTGCCAGCAGCCAAACCAGCAGGGGGCGGGAGACCCAGTACTTC.

The rearrangement uses TRBV20-1 and TRBJ2-2; 14 bases agree with TRBD2. There are 16 residues in the CDR3. The J segment lost 1 base and the V segment lost 5 bases, leaving 3 bases of the junction unmatched. The germline CDR1 and CDR2 sequences are DFQATT and SNEGSKA (reference sequence). In DNA form, the CDR3 reads TGCAGTGCTGCCGGACTAGCGGGAGGGAACACCGGGGAGCTGTTTTTT. Its protein product is CSAAGLAGGNTGELFF.

This chain joins TRBV9 and TRBJ2-2; 8 nucleotides match TRBD2. This CDR3 is 15 amino acids long. Germline loops: CDR1 SGDLS, CDR2 YYNGEE. V gave up 4 bases and J gave up 3 bases; unmatched junction bases: 5. The CDR3 sequence: CASSSRSGDTGELFF. The CDR3 DNA follows: TGTGCCAGCAGCTCCCGTAGCGGGGACACCGGGGAGCTGTTTTTT.

The rearrangement links TRBV7-9 to TRBJ1-4, with no clear D. Per germline, CDR1 SEHNR and CDR2 FQNEAQ (reference sequence). The CDR3 consists of 14 residues. Trimming took off 5 bases at V and 5 bases at J, with 12 bases between the two ends. CDR3 in DNA: TGTGCCAGCAGCCTAGGAGGCCTGAATGAAAAACTGTTTTTT. Amino acids: CASSLGGLNEKLFF.

This chain uses TRBV20-1 with TRBJ2-1, with D possibly being TRBD2 (6 bases). In germline, CDR1 is DFQATT, CDR2 SNEGSKA (reference sequence). Between the trimmed V and J ends, which lost 7 bases and 8 bases, there was a span of 18 bases. This CDR3 spans 13 amino acids. CDR3 loop: CSVTSGQAHEQFF. The CDR3 DNA reads TGCAGTGTCACGAGCGGGCAAGCACATGAGCAGTTCTTC.

V usage is TRBV10-3 and J usage is TRBJ2-7; D is possibly TRBD2 (6 bases). V lost 7 bases and J lost 5, with 15 bases in between. Germline V lookup: CDR1 ENHRY, CDR2 SYGVKD. There are 13 residues in the CDR3. The CDR3 coding sequence is TGTGCCATCACTAGACAGCCGGGAGACGAGCAGTACTTC. Encoded protein: CAITRQPGDEQYF.

The chain couples TRBV5-1 to TRBJ1-2, with 12 bases that match TRBD1. V lost 3 bases, J lost 8 bases, and 8 bases stayed unmatched. Germline lookup yields CDR1 SGHRS and CDR2 YFSETQ. This CDR3 region has 15 residues. The CDR3, as DNA: TGCGCCAGCAGCTGGCGGGGACAGGGGGCCGAGGGCTACACCTTC. Protein product: CASSWRGQGAEGYTF. Drawing the rest from reference TRBV5-1 and TRBJ1-2, the complete variable domain is KAGVTQTPRYLIKTRGQQVTLSCSPISGHRSVSWYQQTPGQGLQFLFEYFSETQRNKGNFPGRFSGRQFSNSRSEMNVSTLELGDSALYLCASSWRGQGAEGYTFGSGTRLTVV.

The rearrangement links TRBV7-3 to TRBJ2-7; 7 bases map to TRBD1. The CDR3 has 13 amino acids. The trim removed 4 bases at V and 4 bases at J, leaving 4 bases unmatched. Germline CDR1 and CDR2: SGHTA and FQGTGA. The CDR3 region is CASSSTTGYEQYF. CDR3 bases: TGTGCCAGCAGCTCAACGACAGGGTACGAGCAGTACTTC.

The J gene is TRBJ1-1, the V gene TRBV13, with D possibly being TRBD1 (5 bases). This CDR3 spans 13 amino acids. The germline CDR1 and CDR2 sequences are PRHDT and FYEKMQ (reference sequence). Trimming removed 2 bases at V and 6 bases at J, with 10 bases between. For the CDR3, the DNA is TGTGCCAGCAGCTTACAGGGACGCGCTGAAGCTTTCTTT. Its translation is CASSLQGRAEAFF.

The chain has TRBV2 and TRBJ1-3; D is ambiguous. Germline lookup yields CDR1 SNHLY and CDR2 FYNNEI. The CDR3 sequence is 16 residues long. Trimming removed 2 bases from V and 0 bases from J, with 11 bases in between. The CDR3 loop is CASSEMAATSGNTIYF. In DNA form, the CDR3 reads TGTGCCAGCAGTGAAATGGCGGCAACCTCTGGAAACACCATATATTTT.

In this sample, this clonotype turned up once. The chain recombines TRBV2 with TRBJ1-5; 7 bases map to TRBD1. CDR1 is SNHLY, CDR2 FYNNEI, per germline. The CDR3 covers 15 residues. V shed 5 bases and J 0 bases; nucleotides not matched to a gene: 4. The CDR3 here is CASSTDRYSNQPQHF. DNA for the CDR3: TGTGCCAGCAGTACGGACAGGTATAGCAATCAGCCCCAGCATTTT.

This chain links TRBV7-9 with TRBJ1-5; TRBD1 aligns across 7 bases. Per germline, CDR1 SEHNR and CDR2 FQNEAQ (reference sequence). This CDR3 is 15 amino acids long. Trimming cost V 0 bases and J 6 bases; bases outside gene matches: 5. The CDR3, as DNA: TGTGCCAGCAGCTTAGCGGAGGCAGGGGGTCAGCCCCAGCATTTT. It yields the protein CASSLAEAGGQPQHF.

The J gene is TRBJ1-5, the V gene TRBV30, with 7 positions matching TRBD1. J was trimmed by 5 bases and V by 4 bases; bases with no gene match: 5. The CDR3 contains 13 residues. CDR1 and CDR2 (germline): GTSNPN, SVGIG (reference sequence). This chain's CDR3 is CAWKEGAYQPQHF. CDR3 DNA: TGTGCCTGGAAGGAGGGGGCCTATCAGCCCCAGCATTTT.

The chain's CDR3 is CASSYTHPGPYEQYF. The CDR3, as DNA: TGTGCCAGCAGTTACACCCATCCGGGACCCTACGAGCAGTACTTC. The chain joins TRBV6-2 or TRBV6-3 to TRBJ2-7, with D tentatively TRBD1 or TRBD2 (5 bases each). CDR1 and CDR2 from the germline V gene are MNHEY and SVGEGT. CDR3 size: 15 residues. The V end was cut by 2 bases, the J end by 2 bases, with 13 bases between.

The CDR3 loop reads CASSTEQLTYEQYF. CDR3 bases: TGTGCCAGCAGTACCGAACAGCTTACCTACGAGCAGTACTTC. This rearrangement joins TRBV6-4 to TRBJ2-7, with D uncertain. The V gene's germline CDR1 is MRHNA and CDR2 SNTAGT. The CDR3 length is 14 residues. V lost 5 bases to trimming and J lost 2 bases, with 13 bases between them.